These T cell receptor beta chains were read from a single sample in a study of blood T cells in healthy people across ages. TCRdb redid the calling of the 5' RACE reads with MiXCR, one entry per CDR3 protein. The sample has approximately 810,000 distinct CDR3 sequences, 25% to 30% seen once; the top ten hold 15% to 20%. The sequencing sample was made of blood. Source of these receptors: a woman aged 80 or over in good health. Each CDR3 is given with its conserved first and last residue. A D gene is named only where the DNA matches it firmly. Part of the rows lack a size; the others show once, few, many or a class for expanded clones.

J gene: TRBJ1-2
V gene: TRBV7-9
D gene: -
clone size: -
CDR3 protein: CASQGQIGYGYTF

J gene: TRBJ1-5
V gene: TRBV24-1
D gene: -
clone size: -
CDR3 protein: CATSDPGKGWDQPQHF

J gene: TRBJ1-2
V gene: TRBV6-2/TRBV6-3
D gene: TRBD1
clone size: once
CDR3 protein: CASSYSGQGIYGYTF

J gene: TRBJ2-3
V gene: TRBV20-1
D gene: -
clone size: many
CDR3 protein: CSAEVGRGQTTQYF

J gene: TRBJ2-7
V gene: TRBV20-1
D gene: TRBD2
clone size: many
CDR3 protein: CSAGRGDEQYF

J gene: TRBJ2-3
V gene: TRBV5-1
D gene: TRBD1
clone size: many
CDR3 protein: CASSSTTGTGWTDTQYF

J gene: TRBJ1-6
V gene: TRBV6-5
D gene: -
clone size: once
CDR3 protein: CARNLELGPLHF

J gene: TRBJ2-7
V gene: TRBV15
D gene: -
clone size: once
CDR3 protein: CATSRVQGKNEQYF

J gene: TRBJ2-7
V gene: TRBV20-1
D gene: TRBD2
clone size: -
CDR3 protein: CSASRLTSASYEQYF

J gene: TRBJ1-2
V gene: TRBV7-2
D gene: TRBD1
clone size: -
CDR3 protein: CASSLVAGGDGYTF

J gene: TRBJ1-2
V gene: TRBV18
D gene: TRBD1
clone size: -
CDR3 protein: CASSYTGQGSEGYTF

J gene: TRBJ1-6
V gene: TRBV27
D gene: -
clone size: -
CDR3 protein: CASSNDQEGNSPLHF

J gene: TRBJ1-2
V gene: TRBV4-3
D gene: -
clone size: few
CDR3 protein: CASSPSAGPDGYTF

J gene: TRBJ2-1
V gene: TRBV6-1
D gene: TRBD2
clone size: -
CDR3 protein: CASNGLAGGLNNVQFF

J gene: TRBJ1-2
V gene: TRBV27
D gene: TRBD1
clone size: few
CDR3 protein: CASSFWGGGANGYTF

J gene: TRBJ1-2
V gene: TRBV6-6
D gene: -
clone size: many
CDR3 protein: CASSYSGGRAPYGYTF

J gene: TRBJ1-5
V gene: TRBV6-2/TRBV6-3
D gene: -
clone size: -
CDR3 protein: CASSFRRAGGQPQHF

J gene: TRBJ2-1
V gene: TRBV5-1
D gene: TRBD2
clone size: few
CDR3 protein: CASGFGQAGGHRQPYNEQFF

J gene: TRBJ2-3
V gene: TRBV7-2
D gene: -
clone size: many
CDR3 protein: CASSLVLTSTDTQYF

J gene: TRBJ2-7
V gene: TRBV5-1
D gene: -
clone size: many
CDR3 protein: CASSLAGSDPPYEQYF

J gene: TRBJ1-1
V gene: TRBV18
D gene: -
clone size: -
CDR3 protein: CASSPPETRNTEAFF

J gene: TRBJ1-2
V gene: TRBV5-1
D gene: -
clone size: many
CDR3 protein: CASSSNGGYTF

J gene: TRBJ2-1
V gene: TRBV28
D gene: TRBD2
clone size: -
CDR3 protein: CATAGGRYNEQFF

J gene: TRBJ2-3
V gene: TRBV11-3
D gene: -
clone size: -
CDR3 protein: CASSSAPGRITDTQYF

J gene: TRBJ2-1
V gene: TRBV28
D gene: TRBD1
clone size: -
CDR3 protein: CASSFGQANYNEQFF

J gene: -
V gene: TRBV20-1
D gene: -
clone size: -
CDR3 protein: CSAPSTGPFYNEQYF

J gene: TRBJ1-4
V gene: TRBV2
D gene: -
clone size: -
CDR3 protein: CASSRASEIGEKLFF

J gene: TRBJ2-2
V gene: TRBV12-3/TRBV12-4
D gene: TRBD1
clone size: -
CDR3 protein: CASSSGTGTGELFF

J gene: TRBJ1-1
V gene: TRBV5-5
D gene: -
clone size: few
CDR3 protein: CASSLVADKAAFF

J gene: TRBJ2-7
V gene: TRBV29-1
D gene: -
clone size: -
CDR3 protein: CSVEIGSPYEQYF

J gene: TRBJ2-1
V gene: TRBV20-1
D gene: TRBD1
clone size: few
CDR3 protein: CSAREGSGQGRREQFF

J gene: TRBJ2-7
V gene: TRBV6-2/TRBV6-3
D gene: TRBD2
clone size: many
CDR3 protein: CASSSVSGGASYEQYF

J gene: TRBJ2-7
V gene: TRBV24-1
D gene: TRBD1
clone size: many
CDR3 protein: CATSDTGTGGYEQYF

J gene: TRBJ2-3
V gene: TRBV2
D gene: TRBD2
clone size: many
CDR3 protein: CASRTGGGTDTQYF

J gene: TRBJ2-3
V gene: TRBV7-2
D gene: TRBD2
clone size: many
CDR3 protein: CASSPPGTGGLDTQYF

J gene: TRBJ2-1
V gene: TRBV24-1
D gene: TRBD1
clone size: many
CDR3 protein: CATSRTGGYNEQFF

J gene: TRBJ1-5
V gene: TRBV7-2
D gene: TRBD1
clone size: -
CDR3 protein: CASSFDRGPIQPQHF

J gene: TRBJ2-3
V gene: TRBV6-1
D gene: -
clone size: -
CDR3 protein: CASLKGGGYTDTQYF

J gene: TRBJ2-7
V gene: TRBV2
D gene: -
clone size: few
CDR3 protein: CASEWETYEQYF

J gene: TRBJ2-1
V gene: TRBV11-2
D gene: TRBD2
clone size: -
CDR3 protein: CASSPGLAGWDEQFF

J gene: TRBJ1-5
V gene: TRBV11-2
D gene: -
clone size: -
CDR3 protein: CASSLVEYQPQHF

J gene: TRBJ2-1
V gene: TRBV20-1
D gene: -
clone size: many
CDR3 protein: CSGSEGGSYNEQFF

J gene: TRBJ1-2
V gene: TRBV11-2
D gene: -
clone size: -
CDR3 protein: CASTREAGNYGYTF

J gene: TRBJ2-7
V gene: TRBV10-3
D gene: -
clone size: many
CDR3 protein: CAISESEGSYEQYF

J gene: TRBJ2-3
V gene: TRBV12-3/TRBV12-4
D gene: -
clone size: many
CDR3 protein: CASSLIEGNTQYF

J gene: TRBJ2-1
V gene: TRBV9
D gene: -
clone size: many
CDR3 protein: CASSARGPVYNEQFF

J gene: TRBJ2-3
V gene: TRBV27
D gene: -
clone size: few
CDR3 protein: CASSRGLRGTDTQYF

J gene: TRBJ2-3
V gene: TRBV20-1
D gene: -
clone size: many
CDR3 protein: CSARNAEETDTQYF

J gene: TRBJ1-2
V gene: TRBV7-2
D gene: -
clone size: -
CDR3 protein: CASSLVGSPIYGYTF

J gene: TRBJ2-7
V gene: TRBV20-1
D gene: TRBD1
clone size: -
CDR3 protein: CSASDRGRMDYEQYF

J gene: TRBJ2-1
V gene: TRBV6-1
D gene: TRBD2
clone size: many
CDR3 protein: CASSVPSGVGEQFF

J gene: TRBJ2-5
V gene: TRBV20-1
D gene: -
clone size: many
CDR3 protein: CSATRGAQAGETQYF